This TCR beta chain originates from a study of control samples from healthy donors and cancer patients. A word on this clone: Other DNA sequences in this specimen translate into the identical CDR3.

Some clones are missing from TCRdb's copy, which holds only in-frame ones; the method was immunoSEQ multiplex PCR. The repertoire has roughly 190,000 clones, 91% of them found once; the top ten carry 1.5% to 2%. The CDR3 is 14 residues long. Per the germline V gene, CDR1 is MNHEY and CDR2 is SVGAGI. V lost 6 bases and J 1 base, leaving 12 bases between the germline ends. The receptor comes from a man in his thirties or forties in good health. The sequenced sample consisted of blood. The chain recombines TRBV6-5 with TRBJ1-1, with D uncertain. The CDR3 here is CASSRDGGNTEAFF. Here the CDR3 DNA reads TGTGCCAGCAGCCGGGATGGAGGGAACACTGAAGCTTTCTTT.